The present entry profiles one T cell receptor beta chain with its context. Its cognate antigen is unknown. The study drew the donors from its roughly 130-subject validation cohort, separate from the approximately 700-subject first cohort. Generated by immunoSEQ multiplex PCR, the TCRdb table keeps only in-frame clones and is missing some. The table lists under 140,000 clones, approximately 87% of them singletons. This sample was taken from a study of cytomegalovirus exposure and HLA in healthy donors. General study results and limits: The TCR clusters that emerged in the first cohort tended, a later analysis found, to co-occur in the 120 or so validation repertoires. Cytomegalovirus-associated status was assigned to some 160 TCR beta chains. Under in vitro conditions, three CMV-associated chains were confirmed as specific for CMV antigens.

This sequence was found in a woman under 40 in good health and CMV-seropositive. The material sequenced was PBMCs.

The chain's CDR3 is CASSQTGTSGGHKETQYF. CDR3 in DNA: TGTGCCAGCAGCCAAACCGGGACTAGCGGGGGCCATAAAGAGACCCAGTACTTC. The V call is TRBV4-2, the J call TRBJ2-5; TRBD2 matches 14 bases. Losses at the gene ends were 2 bases for V and 3 bases for J; bases not matched to a gene: 8. Germline-derived CDR1 and CDR2 are LGHNA and YNFKEQ. CDR3 length: 18 residues.